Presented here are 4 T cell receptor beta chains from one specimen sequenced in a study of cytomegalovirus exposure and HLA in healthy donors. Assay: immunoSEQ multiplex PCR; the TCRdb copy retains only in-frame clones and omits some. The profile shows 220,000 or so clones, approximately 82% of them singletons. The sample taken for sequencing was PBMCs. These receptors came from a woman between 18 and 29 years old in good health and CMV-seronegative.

CDR3 protein: CASRLLDGPYEQYF. The CDR3 DNA follows: TGTGCCAGCAGACTGTTGGACGGGCCCTACGAGCAGTACTTC. V is TRBV27 and J is TRBJ2-7, with no clear D. The V end was cut by 6 bases, the J end by 2 bases, with 14 bases between. CDR1 MNHEY and CDR2 SMNVEV come from the germline V gene (reference sequence). The CDR3 extends over 14 amino acids.

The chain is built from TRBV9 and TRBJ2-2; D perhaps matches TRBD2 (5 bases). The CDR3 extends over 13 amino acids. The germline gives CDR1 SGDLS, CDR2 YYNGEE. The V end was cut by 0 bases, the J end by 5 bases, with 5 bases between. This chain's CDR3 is CASSVGETGELFF. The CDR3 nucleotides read TGTGCCAGCAGCGTAGGGGAGACCGGGGAGCTGTTTTTT.

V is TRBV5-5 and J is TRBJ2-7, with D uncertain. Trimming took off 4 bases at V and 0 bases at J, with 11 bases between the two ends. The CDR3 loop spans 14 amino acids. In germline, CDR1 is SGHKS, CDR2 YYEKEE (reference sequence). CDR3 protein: CASSGWGISYEQYF. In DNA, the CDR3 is TGTGCCAGCAGCGGTTGGGGTATCTCCTACGAGCAGTACTTC.

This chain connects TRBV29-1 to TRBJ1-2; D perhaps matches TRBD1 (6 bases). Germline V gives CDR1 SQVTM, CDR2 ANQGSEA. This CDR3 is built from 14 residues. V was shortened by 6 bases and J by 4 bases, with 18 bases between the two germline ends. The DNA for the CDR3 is TGCAGCGTGGAACAGGGTAGCGGCGGCTATGGCTACACCTTC. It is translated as CSVEQGSGGYGYTF.